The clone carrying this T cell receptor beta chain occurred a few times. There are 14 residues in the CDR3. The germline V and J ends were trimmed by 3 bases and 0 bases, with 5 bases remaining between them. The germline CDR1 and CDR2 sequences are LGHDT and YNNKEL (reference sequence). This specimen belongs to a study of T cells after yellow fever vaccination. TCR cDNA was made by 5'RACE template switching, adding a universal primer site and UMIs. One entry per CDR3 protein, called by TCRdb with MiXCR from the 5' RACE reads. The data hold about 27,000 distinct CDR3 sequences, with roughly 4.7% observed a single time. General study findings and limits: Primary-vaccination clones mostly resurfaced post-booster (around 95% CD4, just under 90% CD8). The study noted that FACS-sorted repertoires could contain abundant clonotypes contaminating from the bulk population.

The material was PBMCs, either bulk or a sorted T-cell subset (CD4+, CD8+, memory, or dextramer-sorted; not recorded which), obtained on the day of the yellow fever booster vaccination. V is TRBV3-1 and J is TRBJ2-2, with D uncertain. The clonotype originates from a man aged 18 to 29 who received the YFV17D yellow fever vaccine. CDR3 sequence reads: CASSQVPNTGELFF. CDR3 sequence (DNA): TGTGCCAGCAGCCAGGTACCGAACACCGGGGAGCTGTTTTTT.